This TCR beta chain stems from a study of blood T cell repertoires in COVID-19. The junction had 10 bases not matched to a gene; V was cut back by 3 bases and J by 1 base. Germline V gives CDR1 MGHRA, CDR2 YSYEKL. CDR3 length equals 19 residues. Clones were read by immunoSEQ multiplex PCR, and TCRdb kept only the in-frame ones, dropping some. Found here are around 280,000 clones, roughly 86% of them singletons; the top ten hold around 10%. This rearrangement joins TRBV4-1 to TRBJ2-2; 11 bases are a match to TRBD2. This receptor was taken from a woman aged 25 to 39 with COVID-19, enrolled during active disease. What was sequenced was peripheral blood. CDR3 sequence: CASSHGLFGTSGNTGELFF. CDR3 sequence (DNA): TGCGCCAGCAGCCACGGGTTGTTCGGGACTAGCGGGAACACCGGGGAGCTGTTTTTT.